This T cell receptor beta chain was found in a study of T cell repertoires in cytomegalovirus infection. At least ten counts were recorded for this clonotype. The CDR3 has 15 residues. V lost 3 bases and J lost 0; bases outside the gene matches: 5. MiXCR, run by TCRdb on the reads, gives a single entry per CDR3 protein. The sample carries over 150,000 distinct CDR3 sequences, approximately 15% recorded once. This receptor was obtained from a human donor in good health (CMV status not recorded). Some clones in this sample may be carry-over from other donors' samples. Sequenced input: PBMCs. The rearrangement uses TRBV12-3 or TRBV12-4 and TRBJ2-7; 7 nucleotides match TRBD2. CDR3 DNA sequence: TGTGCCAGCAGTTTCCAGCGGGAACCCTCCTACGAGCAGTACTTC. It specifies CASSFQREPSYEQYF.